This record looks at one TCR beta chain sequence and its context. The data derive from a study of blood T cells in healthy people across ages. Germline V gives CDR1 SGHTA, CDR2 FQGNSA. The CDR3 runs to 12 residues. V was cut by 0 bases and J by 3 bases, with 2 bases left in between. With a J-beta primer mix and a sample-barcoded 5' primer, a second PCR ran about 6 to 11 cycles. TCRdb re-called the 5' RACE reads through MiXCR, storing one row per CDR3 protein. Counted here are around 670,000 distinct CDR3 sequences, 25% to 30% occurring once; the ten biggest clones make up approximately 15%. The sequence derives from a woman at least 80 years old in good health. This sequence joins TRBV7-2 and TRBJ2-5; D call uncertain. Sequenced input: blood. In nucleotides, the CDR3 is TGTACCAGCAGCTTAGCAGAAGAGACCCAGTACTTC. It specifies CTSSLAEETQYF.